This TCR beta chain stems from a study of cytomegalovirus exposure and HLA in healthy donors. Study findings and constraints: A subsequent analysis found that TCR clusters from the first cohort also tended to co-occur in the approximately 110 validation repertoires, with 90% to 95% of cluster scores above 0. Rarity characterized most TCR sequences, yet some public TCRs appeared in many donors.

The assay was immunoSEQ multiplex PCR, and TCRdb's table has in-frame clones only and misses some. Of fewer than 400,000 clones listed, approximately 88% are singletons. The CDR3 is 14 residues long. Trimming took 6 bases from V and 7 from J; bases not matched to a gene: 11. Germline CDR1 and CDR2: MNHEY and SVGAGI. This clone occurred once. The antigen remains unidentified. Sequencing was done on a sample of PBMCs. The chain couples TRBV6-5 to TRBJ1-1, with TRBD1 identical over 7 bases. This clonotype was sampled from a man between 25 and 39 years old in good health and CMV-seronegative. In DNA, the CDR3 is TGTGCCAGCAGCAAGTACGACAGGGTCCGTGAAGCTTTCTTT. As protein: CASSKYDRVREAFF.